The rows below give T cell receptor beta chains drawn from one sample of a study of T cell changes during pregnancy in multiple sclerosis. TCRdb's copy holds only in-frame clones and misses some; the assay was immunoSEQ multiplex PCR. The sample shows about 50,000 clones, around nine tenths of them seen only once. The sample in question was CD4+ T cells from peripheral blood mononuclear cells, obtained before pregnancy. These receptors came from a female donor with multiple sclerosis, enrolled in a pregnancy study. The CDR3 runs from the conserved cysteine through the conserved F or W. A D gene is named only where the DNA matches it firmly. Expanded clones get a size class; other rows say once, few or many, or leave the size out.

TRBV30	-	TRBJ2-5	-	CAWSAYPNTGKETQYF	TGTGCCTGGAGTGCCTATCCTAATACAGGGAAAGAGACCCAGTACTTC
TRBV7-2	TRBD2	TRBJ2-3	-	CASSLGGAGGVGDTQYF	TGTGCCAGCAGCTTAGGGGGGGCGGGAGGAGTTGGAGATACGCAGTATTTT
TRBV20-1	-	TRBJ1-2	-	CSALDSYGYTF	TGCAGTGCTTTAGACAGCTATGGCTACACCTTC
TRBV6-6	-	TRBJ1-4	-	CASRSDSPGNEKLFF	TGTGCCAGCAGGTCCGACAGCCCCGGTAATGAAAAACTGTTTTTT
TRBV7-9	TRBD1	TRBJ2-7	-	CASRRTGTGLEYF	TGTGCCAGCAGAAGAACCGGGACAGGGTTGGAGTACTTC
TRBV5-6	TRBD1	TRBJ1-1	-	CASSLPGQGDTEAFF	TGTGCCAGCAGCTTGCCGGGACAGGGGGACACTGAAGCTTTCTTT
TRBV5-4	-	TRBJ1-2	once	CASSLDPRSSPGYTF	TGTGCCAGCAGCTTGGACCCTCGGTCCTCCCCTGGCTACACCTTC
TRBV27	TRBD1	TRBJ2-7	-	CASRDRAYEQYF	TGTGCCTCCAGGGACAGGGCCTACGAGCAGTACTTC
TRBV30	-	TRBJ1-5	-	CAWSVAGRYLVPQHF	TGTGCCTGGAGTGTGGCAGGGCGATACCTGGTCCCCCAGCATTTT
TRBV19	-	TRBJ1-2	once	CASSGGGGAVFNGYTF	TGTGCCAGTAGTGGAGGAGGGGGGGCAGTCTTCAATGGCTACACCTTC
TRBV5-5	-	TRBJ1-5	-	CASSREKGINQPQHF	TGTGCCAGCAGCCGCGAGAAGGGGATCAATCAGCCCCAGCATTTT
TRBV19	-	TRBJ2-2	-	CASSAGRTNTGELFF	TGTGCCAGTTCGGCGGGGCGGACGAACACCGGGGAGCTGTTTTTT
TRBV28	-	TRBJ1-5	-	CASSLVADRNQPQHF	TGTGCCAGCAGTTTAGTGGCAGATCGCAATCAGCCCCAGCATTTT
TRBV12-5	-	TRBJ1-3	-	CASGLIIASSGNTIYF	TGTGCTAGTGGTTTGATTATTGCGAGCTCTGGAAACACCATATATTTT
TRBV29-1	-	TRBJ1-1	-	CSAGSAFF	TGCAGCGCGGGGTCGGCTTTCTTT
TRBV2	-	TRBJ1-2	-	CASSVGRILYGYTF	TGTGCCAGCAGTGTGGGCAGAATACTCTATGGCTACACCTTC
TRBV7-9	TRBD1	TRBJ2-7	-	CASSLAGTGFSYEQYF	TGTGCCAGCAGCTTGGCCGGGACAGGCTTCTCCTACGAGCAGTACTTC